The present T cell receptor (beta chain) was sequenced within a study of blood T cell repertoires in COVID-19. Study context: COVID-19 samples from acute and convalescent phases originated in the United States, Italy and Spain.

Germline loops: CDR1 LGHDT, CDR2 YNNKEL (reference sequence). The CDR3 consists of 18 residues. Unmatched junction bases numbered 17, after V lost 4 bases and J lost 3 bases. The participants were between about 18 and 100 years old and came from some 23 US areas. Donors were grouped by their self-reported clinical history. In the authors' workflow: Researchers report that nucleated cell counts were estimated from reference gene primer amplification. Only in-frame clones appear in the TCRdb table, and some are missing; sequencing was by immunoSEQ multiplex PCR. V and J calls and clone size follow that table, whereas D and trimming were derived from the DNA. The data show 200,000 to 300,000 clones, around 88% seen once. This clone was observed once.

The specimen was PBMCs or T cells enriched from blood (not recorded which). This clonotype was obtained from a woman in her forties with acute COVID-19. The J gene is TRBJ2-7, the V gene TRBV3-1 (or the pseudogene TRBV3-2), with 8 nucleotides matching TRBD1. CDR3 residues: CASSPAPIQQGASYEQYF. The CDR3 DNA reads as TGTGCCAGCAGCCCAGCACCAATTCAGCAGGGGGCGAGCTACGAGCAGTACTTC.